This passage covers 26 T cell receptor beta chains from one sample sequenced in a study of T-cell memory formation after mild COVID-19 (dated by TCRdb to the early 2020s). The method was 5' RACE. Data came from an Illumina NovaSeq 6000. TCRdb trimmed the raw reads at Q25, called clones with MiXCR and kept productive beta chains. Merged by CDR3 protein, the rows form single entries marked with the most common genes and DNA. A total of 350,000 to 500,000 distinct CDR3 sequences appear in this sample, roughly a quarter of them only once. Together, the top ten hold around 14% of the sample. Source material: PBMCs or a T cell subset sorted from them (not recorded which). These receptors were obtained from an adult woman who had mild COVID-19 (a few samples of this study predate the infection). The sample titles of this study are shuffled in the database, so cell type and time point are left out; the donor was told from shared clones.

The chain carries TRBV11-2 and TRBJ1-4; D is uncertain. Germline assignment: CDR1 SGHAT and CDR2 FQNNGV. Trimming left V 1 base short and J 5 bases short, with 11 bases between. This CDR3 contains 15 residues. The DNA of the CDR3 is TGTGCCAGCAGCTTAGGAGGGCTCCCAAATGAAAAACTGTTTTTT. This translates into CASSLGGLPNEKLFF.

The chain carries TRBV7-3 and TRBJ2-2; maybe TRBD1 (6 bases). Germline V gene lookup returns CDR1 SGHTA and CDR2 FQGTGA. The V and J ends lost 2 bases and 0 bases respectively, with 16 bases between them. CDR3 length equals 18 residues. CDR3 coding DNA: TGTGCCAGCAGCTTACGCGACGGTCAGGGGCCGAACACCGGGGAGCTGTTTTTT. This gives the protein CASSLRDGQGPNTGELFF.

V and J are TRBV7-9 and TRBJ1-2, with D possibly being TRBD1 (5 bases). V gave up 3 bases and J gave up 3 bases, with 17 bases separating them. CDR3 length: 16 residues. Per the germline V gene, CDR1 is SEHNR and CDR2 is FQNEAQ (reference sequence). Here the CDR3 reads CASSLAKGNADYGYTF. For the CDR3, the DNA is TGTGCCAGCAGCTTGGCGAAGGGGAATGCTGACTATGGCTACACCTTC.

The chain combines TRBV14 with TRBJ1-6; weak D call: TRBD1 (6 bases). The germline CDR1 and CDR2 sequences are SGHDN and FVKESK. The CDR3 is 14 amino acids. Trimming removed 1 base at V and 9 bases at J, with 10 bases between. The CDR3 DNA follows: TGTGCCAGCAGCCAAGTACAGGGAAGTTCACCCCTCCACTTT. Its protein product is CASSQVQGSSPLHF.

CDR3 nucleotides: TGTGCCATCCCGATGACAGAATCTGGGGCCAACGTCCTGACTTTC. Amino acid sequence: CAIPMTESGANVLTF. This chain links TRBV2 with TRBJ2-6, with D possibly being TRBD1 (5 bases). Germline V gives CDR1 SNHLY, CDR2 FYNNEI. The CDR3 consists of 15 residues. V was trimmed by 10 bases and J by 1 base, leaving 14 bases between them. The full variable domain, its missing parts supplied by reference TRBV2 and TRBJ2-6, is EPEVTQTPSHQVTQMGQEVILRCVPISNHLYFYWYRQILGQKVEFLVSFYNNEISEKSEIFDDQFSVERPDGSNFTLKIRSTKLEDSAMYFCAIPMTESGANVLTFGAGSRLTVL.

This clonotype came up a few times. The J gene is TRBJ1-2, the V gene TRBV7-2; 10 nucleotides align to TRBD1. CDR3 length equals 16 residues. Losses at the gene ends were 5 bases for V and 0 bases for J; bases not matched to a gene: 6. Germline V gene lookup returns CDR1 SGHTA and CDR2 FQGNSA. Written as DNA, the CDR3 is TGTGCCAGCAGCCGCGACAGGGGGCAAGCTAACTATGGCTACACCTTC. Protein: CASSRDRGQANYGYTF.

The chain joins TRBV5-1 to TRBJ2-7; 11 nucleotides align to TRBD2. CDR3 length: 15 residues. Germline trimming cut 4 bases from V and 7 bases from J; bases unmatched to any gene: 10. Per the germline V gene, CDR1 is SGHRS and CDR2 is YFSETQ. CDR3: CASSPLAGGPGEQYF. The CDR3 DNA sequence: TGCGCCAGCAGCCCCTTAGCGGGGGGGCCGGGGGAGCAGTACTTC. The full variable domain, rest sourced from reference TRBV5-1 and TRBJ2-7, is KAGVTQTPRYLIKTRGQQVTLSCSPISGHRSVSWYQQTPGQGLQFLFEYFSETQRNKGNFPGRFSGRQFSNSRSEMNVSTLELGDSALYLCASSPLAGGPGEQYFGPGTRLTVT.

The CDR3 bases are TGTGCCAGCAGCGCCCCGGGGCAGGGGCCCAACACCGGGGAGCTGTTTTTT. Its translation: CASSAPGQGPNTGELFF. This rearrangement joins TRBV9 to TRBJ2-2, with D maybe TRBD1 (6 bases). The CDR3 is 17 amino acids. The germline gives CDR1 SGDLS, CDR2 YYNGEE. Deletions cut 3 bases from V and 2 bases from J, with 17 bases between.

In its sample, this clonotype was seen a few times. This sequence joins TRBV5-5 and TRBJ1-4; the match to TRBD1 covers 7 bases. Germline CDR1 SGHKS, CDR2 YYEKEE (reference sequence). This CDR3 spans 17 amino acids. Trimming at V came to 1 base and at J to 8 bases, leaving 14 bases not matched to a gene. CDR3 sequence: CASSLLRLGGWEEKLFF. The CDR3, as DNA: TGTGCCAGCAGCTTGCTGAGACTAGGGGGCTGGGAGGAAAAACTGTTTTTT.

This clonotype was picked up a small number of times. The chain uses TRBV24-1 and TRBJ2-3, with 9 bases fitting TRBD2. V was pared by 6 bases and J by 3 bases, with 6 bases of the junction left unmatched. The germline CDR1 and CDR2 sequences are KGHDR and SFDVKD. The CDR3 covers 15 residues. The DNA of the CDR3 is TGTGCCACCAGTTCGGGACTAGCAGGTACAGATACGCAGTATTTT. Protein sequence: CATSSGLAGTDTQYF.

V and J are TRBV7-6 and TRBJ2-5; D ambiguous. V shed 2 bases and J shed 3 bases, with 7 bases lying between them. Germline V lookup: CDR1 SGHVS, CDR2 FNYEAQ. The CDR3 covers 13 residues. The CDR3 region is CASSLIPKETQYF. In nucleotides, the CDR3 is TGTGCCAGCAGCTTAATTCCTAAAGAGACCCAGTACTTC. Full variable domain (missing parts from reference TRBV7-6 and TRBJ2-5): GAGVSQSPRYKVTKRGQDVALRCDPISGHVSLYWYRQALGQGPEFLTYFNYEAQQDKSGLPNDRFSAERPEGSISTLTIQRTEQRDSAMYRCASSLIPKETQYFGPGTRLLVL.

The rearrangement links TRBV12-3 or TRBV12-4 to TRBJ2-3; 7 bases line up with TRBD2. V was pared by 6 bases and J by 2 bases, with 8 bases of the junction left unmatched. CDR3 length equals 15 residues. CDR3 coding DNA: TGTGCCAGCAGAAAAGGACTAGGGAACACAGATACGCAGTATTTT. This codes for CASRKGLGNTDTQYF.

This clonotype was seen a handful of times. The V and J genes are TRBV4-3 and TRBJ2-7; the D gene is possibly TRBD2 (6 bases). The CDR3 loop spans 16 amino acids. V was clipped by 2 bases and J by 2 bases, with 16 bases between them. CDR1 and CDR2 from the germline V gene are LGHNA and YSLEER. CDR3 coding DNA: TGCGCCAGCAGCCAACTTTCTAGCGAACCTCCCTACGAGCAGTACTTC. Protein: CASSQLSSEPPYEQYF.

The chain links TRBV20-1 to TRBJ2-1, with 10 nucleotides matching TRBD2. Per germline, CDR1 DFQATT and CDR2 SNEGSKA (reference sequence). The CDR3 has 14 residues. The V and J ends lost 4 bases and 3 bases, in that order; junction bases with no gene match: 3. CDR3 in DNA: TGCAGTGCTACTCTAGCGGGAGTCTACAATGAGCAGTTCTTC. It codes for CSATLAGVYNEQFF.

This clonotype appeared a few times. In DNA, the CDR3 is TGTGCCTGGAGACAGGGGGTCTCCTACGAGCAGTACTTC. Its translation is CAWRQGVSYEQYF. The chain joins TRBV30 to TRBJ2-7; the match to TRBD1 covers 8 bases. The CDR3 is 13 amino acids. The V segment lost 3 bases and the J segment 0 bases; nucleotides outside the gene matches: 1. CDR1 and CDR2 (germline): GTSNPN, SVGIG (reference sequence).

The chain recombines TRBV12-3 or TRBV12-4 with TRBJ1-1, with no clear D. V was cut by 3 bases and J by 0 bases, with 8 bases left in between. The CDR3 contains 14 residues. The CDR3 sequence is CASSFLLVNTEAFF. Here the CDR3 DNA reads TGTGCCAGCAGTTTTCTGTTAGTGAACACTGAAGCTTTCTTT.

This clonotype appeared a few times. This chain links TRBV4-1 with TRBJ1-1; TRBD1 aligns across 8 bases. V lost 6 bases and J lost 5; bases outside the gene matches: 11. The CDR3 sequence is 15 residues long. Germline CDR1 MGHRA, CDR2 YSYEKL. The CDR3 here is CASRDPQGAWTEAFF. CDR3 sequence (DNA): TGCGCCAGCAGAGACCCCCAGGGGGCTTGGACTGAAGCTTTCTTT.

This chain connects TRBV3-1 to TRBJ1-2; 7 bases map to TRBD1. Germline V lookup: CDR1 LGHDT, CDR2 YNNKEL (reference sequence). The CDR3 runs to 12 residues. CDR3 bases: TGTGGAACCGGGACAGATGTGGATGGCTACACCTTC. This codes for CGTGTDVDGYTF.

The chain has TRBV12-3 or TRBV12-4 and TRBJ2-2, with D uncertain. Trimming cost V 7 bases and J 3 bases, with 6 bases left between them. The CDR3 consists of 12 residues. The CDR3 DNA reads as TGTGCCAGCACTACTTACACCGGGGAGCTGTTTTTT. Its translation is CASTTYTGELFF.

The rearrangement joins TRBV15 to TRBJ2-5, with TRBD2 matching over 14 bases. CDR1 LNHNV and CDR2 YYDKDF come from the germline V gene (reference sequence). This CDR3 is built from 15 residues. Losses at the gene ends were 5 bases for V and 4 bases for J; bases not matched to a gene: 3. The CDR3 reads CATSAGTSGGETQYF. CDR3 DNA: TGTGCCACCAGCGCCGGGACTAGCGGGGGAGAGACCCAGTACTTC. The variable domain in full, with the rest retrieved from reference TRBV15 and TRBJ2-5, is DAMVIQNPRYQVTQFGKPVTLSCSQTLNHNVMYWYQQKSSQAPKLLFHYYDKDFNNEADTPDNFQSRRPNTSFCFLDIRSPGLGDTAMYLCATSAGTSGGETQYFGPGTRLLVL.

This clonotype has just a few counts. This chain joins TRBV7-9 and TRBJ2-1, with 10 bases identical to TRBD1. With 5 bases clipped from V and 6 bases from J, the junction kept 7 bases outside the gene matches. Looked up from germline, CDR1 is SEHNR and CDR2 is FQNEAQ (reference sequence). This CDR3 is 15 amino acids long. In nucleotides, the CDR3 is TGTGCCAGCAGCCTAGGGACAGGGGTCTCCAATGAGCAGTTCTTC. Protein: CASSLGTGVSNEQFF. Based on the CDR3 plus reference TRBV7-9 and TRBJ2-1, the full variable domain is DTGVSQNPRHKITKRGQNVTFRCDPISEHNRLYWYRQTLGQGPEFLTYFQNEAQLEKSRLLSDRFSAERPKGSFSTLEIQRTEQGDSAMYLCASSLGTGVSNEQFFGPGTRLTVL.

This sequence joins TRBV5-1 and TRBJ1-6; D unclear. CDR3 length: 14 residues. Germline-derived CDR1 and CDR2 are SGHRS and YFSETQ. Trimming left V 0 bases short and J 5 bases short, with 6 bases between. DNA for the CDR3: TGCGCCAGCAGCTTGGTGGGCGATAATTCACCCCTCCACTTT. The encoded protein is CASSLVGDNSPLHF.

In its sample, this clonotype was seen a few times. CDR3 in amino acids: CSAVTDSNQPQHF. Here the CDR3 DNA reads TGCAGTGCTGTGACAGATAGCAATCAGCCCCAGCATTTT. V is TRBV20-1 and J is TRBJ1-5; perhaps TRBD1 as D (5 bases). CDR3 size: 13 residues. Deletions cut 5 bases from V and 0 bases from J, with 8 bases between. CDR1 and CDR2 (germline): DFQATT, SNEGSKA (reference sequence).

Only a few counts were recorded for this clonotype. The J gene is TRBJ2-3, the V gene TRBV4-3; D perhaps matches TRBD1 (6 bases). CDR1 and CDR2 from the germline V gene are LGHNA and YSLEER. V gave up 4 bases and J gave up 0 bases, with 14 bases separating them. This CDR3 has 16 amino acids. CDR3 coding DNA: TGCGCCAGCAGCCCTACGACAGGTTTTAGCACAGATACGCAGTATTTT. It specifies CASSPTTGFSTDTQYF.

The chain uses TRBV7-9 and TRBJ2-1; 12 bases agree with TRBD2. The CDR3 is 16 amino acids. CDR1 is SEHNR, CDR2 FQNEAQ, per germline (reference sequence). Germline trimming cut 5 bases from V and 4 bases from J; bases unmatched to any gene: 6. CDR3 coding DNA: TGTGCCAGCAGCCGTAAGACTAGCGGGGGTTACAATGAGCAGTTCTTC. This sequence encodes CASSRKTSGGYNEQFF.

This clonotype was seen only a few times. The V gene is TRBV7-8, the J gene TRBJ2-3; a possible D gene is TRBD2 (5 bases). The germline V gene encodes CDR1 SGHVS and CDR2 FQNEAQ. V was shortened by 1 base and J by 1 base, with 9 bases between the two germline ends. The CDR3 is made up of 15 amino acids. For the CDR3, the DNA is TGTGCCAGCAGCTTAGTTCGGCGGGGCACAGATACGCAGTATTTT. This sequence encodes CASSLVRRGTDTQYF.